The sequence of this T cell receptor beta chain was determined in a study of immune heterogeneity within non-small cell lung tumors. Study information: In total, the tumors were 4 squamous cell carcinomas, around ten non-squamous carcinomas and 1 not otherwise specified.

Template material for each sample was around 560 ng of bulk tumor genomic DNA. Taken during surgery, several biopsies per primary tumor were spaced as far apart as possible within the tumor mass. Untreated, newly diagnosed non-small cell lung cancer patients underwent curative surgery. Germline assignment: CDR1 MNHEY and CDR2 SVGAGI. The CDR3 consists of 15 residues. V was shortened by 2 bases and J by 5 bases, with 15 bases between the two germline ends. Multiplex PCR was performed with 32 V and 13 J primers, and it amplified TCR beta CDR3. TCRdb reanalysed the multiplex PCR reads using MiXCR and keeps one entry per CDR3 protein. The sample lists 21,000 or so distinct CDR3 sequences, more than 25% occurring once.

The sequence was collected from a man aged 35-49 years with non-small cell lung cancer. The chain combines TRBV6-5 with TRBJ1-1, with a tentative D call TRBD1 (5 bases). Sequencing was performed on lung tumor tissue. CDR3 coding DNA: TGTGCCAGCAGTTACCGTGGGGGAGTAAGGACTGAAGCTTTCTTT. This gives the protein CASSYRGGVRTEAFF.